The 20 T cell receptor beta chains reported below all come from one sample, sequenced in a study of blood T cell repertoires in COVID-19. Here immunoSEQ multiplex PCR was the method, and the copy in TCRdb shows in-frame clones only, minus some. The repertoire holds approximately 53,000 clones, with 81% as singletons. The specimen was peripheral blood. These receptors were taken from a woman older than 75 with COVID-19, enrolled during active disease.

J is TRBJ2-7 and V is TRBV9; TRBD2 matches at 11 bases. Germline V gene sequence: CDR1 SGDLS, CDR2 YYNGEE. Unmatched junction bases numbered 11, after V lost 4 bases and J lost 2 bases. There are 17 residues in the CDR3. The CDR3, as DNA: TGTGCCAGCAGCCCCAGCTTCACTAGCGGGGGCACCTACGAGCAGTACTTC. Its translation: CASSPSFTSGGTYEQYF.

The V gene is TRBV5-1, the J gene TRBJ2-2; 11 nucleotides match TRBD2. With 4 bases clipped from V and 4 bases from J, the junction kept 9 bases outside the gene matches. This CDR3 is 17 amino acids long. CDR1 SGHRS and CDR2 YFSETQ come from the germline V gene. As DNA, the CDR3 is TGCGCCAGCAGCCCTAGCACTAGCGGGAGTCTCACCGGGGAGCTGTTTTTT. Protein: CASSPSTSGSLTGELFF.

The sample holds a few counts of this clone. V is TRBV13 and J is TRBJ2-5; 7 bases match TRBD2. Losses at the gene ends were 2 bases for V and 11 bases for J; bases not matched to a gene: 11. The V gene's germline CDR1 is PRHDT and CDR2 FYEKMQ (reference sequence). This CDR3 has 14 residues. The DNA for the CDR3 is TGTGCCAGCAGCTTATCGGCTAGCGGTTCAGTTCAGTACTTC. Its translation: CASSLSASGSVQYF.

CDR3 coding DNA: TGTGCCAGCAGCTCGGACAGGGGGAACACTGAAGCTTTCTTT. Translation gives CASSSDRGNTEAFF. This chain connects TRBV5-6 to TRBJ1-1; 9 bases agree with TRBD1. CDR1 and CDR2 (germline): SGHDT, YYEEEE. This CDR3 spans 14 amino acids. Unmatched junction bases numbered 1, after V lost 3 bases and J lost 1 base.

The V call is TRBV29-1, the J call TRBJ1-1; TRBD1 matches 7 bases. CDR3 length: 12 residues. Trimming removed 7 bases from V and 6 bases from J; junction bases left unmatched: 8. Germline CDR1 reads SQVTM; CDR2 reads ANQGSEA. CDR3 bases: TGCAGCGCTAGACAGGGTAAGGCTGAAGCTTTCTTT. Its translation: CSARQGKAEAFF.

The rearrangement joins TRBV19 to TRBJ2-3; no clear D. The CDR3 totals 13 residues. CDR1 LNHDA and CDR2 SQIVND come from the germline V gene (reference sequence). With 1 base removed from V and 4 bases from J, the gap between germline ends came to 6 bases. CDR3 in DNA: TGTGCCAGTAGTATAGGACGGGCAGATACGCAGTATTTT. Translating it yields CASSIGRADTQYF.

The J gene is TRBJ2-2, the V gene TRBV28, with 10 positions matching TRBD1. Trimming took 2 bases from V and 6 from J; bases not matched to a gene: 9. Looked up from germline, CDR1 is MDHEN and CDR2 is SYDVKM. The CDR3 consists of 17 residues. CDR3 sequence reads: CASSLTSGQGLSGELFF. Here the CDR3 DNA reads TGTGCCAGCAGTTTAACTTCGGGACAGGGGTTGTCCGGGGAGCTGTTTTTT.

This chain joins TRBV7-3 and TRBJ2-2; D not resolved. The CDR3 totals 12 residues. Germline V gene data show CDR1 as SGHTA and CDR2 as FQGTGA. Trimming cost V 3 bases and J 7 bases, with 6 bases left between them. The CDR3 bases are TGTGCCAGCAGCTTCCTCGGCGGGGAGCTGTTTTTT. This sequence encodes CASSFLGGELFF.

Here the CDR3 reads CASSLALGQFSEQYF. The CDR3 nucleotides read TGTGCCAGCAGCTTAGCCCTAGGACAGTTCAGCGAGCAGTACTTC. The J gene is TRBJ2-7, the V gene TRBV11-2, with D perhaps matching TRBD1 (6 bases). CDR1 and CDR2 from the germline V gene are SGHAT and FQNNGV. V dropped 1 base and J dropped 6 bases, with 16 bases sitting between them. This CDR3 is built from 15 residues. The full variable domain, its missing parts supplied by reference TRBV11-2 and TRBJ2-7, is EAGVAQSPRYKIIEKRQSVAFWCNPISGHATLYWYQQILGQGPKLLIQFQNNGVVDDSQLPKDRFSAERLKGVDSTLKIQPAKLEDSAVYLCASSLALGQFSEQYFGPGTRLTVT.

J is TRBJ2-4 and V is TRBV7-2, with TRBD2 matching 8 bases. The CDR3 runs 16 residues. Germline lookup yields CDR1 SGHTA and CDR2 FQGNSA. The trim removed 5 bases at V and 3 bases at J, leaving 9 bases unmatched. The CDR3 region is CASSGTGGTGKNIQYF. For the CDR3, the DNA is TGTGCCAGCAGCGGGACGGGAGGGACGGGCAAAAACATTCAGTACTTC. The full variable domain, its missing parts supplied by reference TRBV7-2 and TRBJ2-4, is GAGVSQSPSNKVTEKGKDVELRCDPISGHTALYWYRQSLGQGLEFLIYFQGNSAPDKSGLPSDRFSAERTGGSVSTLTIQRTQQEDSAVYLCASSGTGGTGKNIQYFGAGTRLSVL.

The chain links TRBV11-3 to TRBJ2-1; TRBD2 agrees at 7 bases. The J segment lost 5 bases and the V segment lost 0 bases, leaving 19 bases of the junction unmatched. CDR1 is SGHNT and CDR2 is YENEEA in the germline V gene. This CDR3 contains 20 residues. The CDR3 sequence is CASSLEGRGSGPWPHNEQFF. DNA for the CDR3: TGTGCCAGCAGCTTAGAAGGGCGAGGTAGCGGGCCCTGGCCACACAATGAGCAGTTCTTC.

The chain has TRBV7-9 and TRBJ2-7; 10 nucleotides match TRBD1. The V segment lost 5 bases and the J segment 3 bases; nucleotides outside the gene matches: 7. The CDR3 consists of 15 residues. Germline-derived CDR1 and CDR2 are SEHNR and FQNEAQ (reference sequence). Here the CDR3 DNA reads TGTGCCAGCAGCCCGGGGACAGGGGCCCACTACGAGCAGTACTTC. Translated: CASSPGTGAHYEQYF.

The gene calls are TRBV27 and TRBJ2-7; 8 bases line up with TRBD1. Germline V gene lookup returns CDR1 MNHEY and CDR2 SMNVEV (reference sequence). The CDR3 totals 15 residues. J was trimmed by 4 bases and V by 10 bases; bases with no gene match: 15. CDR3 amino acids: CATSRGQGAFYEQYF. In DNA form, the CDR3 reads TGTGCCACTTCCCGCGGTCAGGGGGCTTTTTACGAGCAGTACTTC.

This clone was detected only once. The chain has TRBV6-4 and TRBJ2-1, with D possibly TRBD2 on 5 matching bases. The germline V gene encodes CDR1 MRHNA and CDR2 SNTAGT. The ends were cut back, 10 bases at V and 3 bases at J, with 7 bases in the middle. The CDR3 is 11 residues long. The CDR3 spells CATGNYNEQFF. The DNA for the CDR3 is TGTGCCACCGGGAACTACAATGAGCAGTTCTTC.

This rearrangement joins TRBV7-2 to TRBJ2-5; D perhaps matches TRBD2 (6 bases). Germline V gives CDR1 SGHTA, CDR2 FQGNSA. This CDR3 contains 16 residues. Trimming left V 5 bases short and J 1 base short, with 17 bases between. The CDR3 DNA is TGTGCCAGCAGCCCTGGGGGGATCCGGTTCCAAGAGACCCAGTACTTC. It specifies CASSPGGIRFQETQYF. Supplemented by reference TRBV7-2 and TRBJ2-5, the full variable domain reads GAGVSQSPSNKVTEKGKDVELRCDPISGHTALYWYRQSLGQGLEFLIYFQGNSAPDKSGLPSDRFSAERTGGSVSTLTIQRTQQEDSAVYLCASSPGGIRFQETQYFGPGTRLLVL.

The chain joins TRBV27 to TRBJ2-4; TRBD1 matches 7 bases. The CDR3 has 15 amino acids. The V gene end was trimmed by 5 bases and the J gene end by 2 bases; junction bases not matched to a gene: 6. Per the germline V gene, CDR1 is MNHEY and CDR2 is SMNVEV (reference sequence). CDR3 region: CASSPHRGTKNIQYF. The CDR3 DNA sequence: TGTGCCAGCAGTCCTCACAGGGGTACCAAAAACATTCAGTACTTC.

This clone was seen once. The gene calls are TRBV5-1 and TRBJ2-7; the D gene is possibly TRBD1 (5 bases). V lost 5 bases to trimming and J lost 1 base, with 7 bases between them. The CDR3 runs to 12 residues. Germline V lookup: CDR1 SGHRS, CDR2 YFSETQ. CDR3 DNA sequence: TGCGCCAGCAGTCGACAGTCCTACGAGCAGTACTTC. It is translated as CASSRQSYEQYF.

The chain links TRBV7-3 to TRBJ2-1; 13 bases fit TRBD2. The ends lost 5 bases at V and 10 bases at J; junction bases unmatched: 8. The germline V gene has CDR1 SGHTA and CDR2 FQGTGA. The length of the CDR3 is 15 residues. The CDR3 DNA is TGTGCCAGCAGCCCGGGACTAGCGGGGAAACAAGAGCAGTTCTTC. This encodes CASSPGLAGKQEQFF.

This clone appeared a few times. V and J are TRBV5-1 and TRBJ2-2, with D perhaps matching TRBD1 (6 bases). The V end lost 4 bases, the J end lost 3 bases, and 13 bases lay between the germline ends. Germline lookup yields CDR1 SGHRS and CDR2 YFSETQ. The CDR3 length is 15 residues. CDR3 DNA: TGCGCCAGCAGCAAGGGACATCGGGACACCGGGGAGCTGTTTTTT. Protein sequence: CASSKGHRDTGELFF.

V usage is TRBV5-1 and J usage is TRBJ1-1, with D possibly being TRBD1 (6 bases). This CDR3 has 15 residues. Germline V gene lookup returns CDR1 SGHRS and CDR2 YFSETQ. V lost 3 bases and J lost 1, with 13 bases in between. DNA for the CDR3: TGCGCCAGCAGCTCGAAAGGGGGGGCGAACACTGAAGCTTTCTTT. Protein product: CASSSKGGANTEAFF.